The 21 T cell receptor beta chains presented below share a single source sample, sequenced in a study of blood T cell repertoires in COVID-19. This table comes from immunoSEQ multiplex PCR, and its TCRdb copy is limited to in-frame clones, with some not included. Among about 55,000 clones listed, roughly 89% were seen once. Sequencing was done on a sample of peripheral blood. The receptor set was obtained from a man aged 40-55 years with COVID-19, enrolled during active disease.

V gene TRBV29-1 combines with J gene TRBJ2-1, with 11 bases lining up with TRBD1. V lost 6 bases and J lost 6; bases outside the gene matches: 4. The CDR3 runs 13 residues. Germline assignment: CDR1 SQVTM and CDR2 ANQGSEA. CDR3 in DNA: TGCAGCGTCGGACAGGGGGCTGGCAATGAGCAGTTCTTC. This codes for CSVGQGAGNEQFF.

V and J are TRBV27 and TRBJ2-3; D might be TRBD2 (6 bases). V was trimmed by 0 bases and J by 2 bases, leaving 9 bases between them. This CDR3 has 15 amino acids. Germline-derived CDR1 and CDR2 are MNHEY and SMNVEV (reference sequence). CDR3 nucleotides: TGTGCCAGCAGTTTATCGGGACTTAACACAGATACGCAGTATTTT. Its protein product is CASSLSGLNTDTQYF.

V usage is TRBV19 and J usage is TRBJ2-3; TRBD2 might be the D (5 bases). Germline V gene sequence: CDR1 LNHDA, CDR2 SQIVND (reference sequence). V dropped 2 bases and J dropped 6 bases, with 6 bases sitting between them. This CDR3 has 12 amino acids. The CDR3 protein is CASSITGDTQYF. The CDR3 DNA reads as TGTGCCAGTAGTATAACGGGGGATACGCAGTATTTT. Full variable domain (rest looked up from reference TRBV19 and TRBJ2-3): DGGITQSPKYLFRKEGQNVTLSCEQNLNHDAMYWYRQDPGQGLRLIYYSQIVNDFQKGDIAEGYSVSREKKESFPLTVTSAQKNPTAFYLCASSITGDTQYFGPGTRLTVL.

The rearrangement links TRBV10-3 to TRBJ1-1; tentative D call: TRBD1 (5 bases). Germline V CDR1 and CDR2: ENHRY, SYGVKD. CDR3 length: 13 residues. V lost 8 bases and J lost 1, with 11 bases in between. CDR3 sequence (DNA): TGTGCCATCTCAGAAGGGGAGAACACTGAAGCTTTCTTT. It specifies CAISEGENTEAFF.

The chain couples TRBV18 to TRBJ1-1; D is unclear. V dropped 6 bases and J dropped 1 base, with 9 bases sitting between them. Per the germline V gene, CDR1 is KGHSH and CDR2 is LQKENI. This CDR3 contains 13 residues. The CDR3 region is CASSQTANTEAFF. In nucleotides, the CDR3 is TGTGCCAGCTCGCAAACAGCGAACACTGAAGCTTTCTTT.

For the CDR3, the DNA is TGTGCCAGCAGCTTAATGGGACAGGGGCCCTACGAGCAGTACTTC. Translating it yields CASSLMGQGPYEQYF. The gene calls are TRBV7-2 and TRBJ2-7; 10 positions agree with TRBD1. Germline loops: CDR1 SGHTA, CDR2 FQGNSA. The J segment lost 2 bases and the V segment lost 2 bases, leaving 3 bases of the junction unmatched. The CDR3 is 15 residues long. The full variable domain, its missing parts supplied by reference TRBV7-2 and TRBJ2-7, is GAGVSQSPSNKVTEKGKDVELRCDPISGHTALYWYRQSLGQGLEFLIYFQGNSAPDKSGLPSDRFSAERTGGSVSTLTIQRTQQEDSAVYLCASSLMGQGPYEQYFGPGTRLTVT.

The V and J genes are TRBV30 and TRBJ2-7; 10 nucleotides align to TRBD2. V shed 0 bases, J shed 2 bases, and the junction held 4 bases outside the gene matches. CDR1 and CDR2 (germline): GTSNPN, SVGIG (reference sequence). The CDR3 runs to 15 residues. The CDR3 DNA sequence: TGTGCCTGGAGTGTCTCTAGCGGGAGACCCTACGAGCAGTACTTC. Its translation is CAWSVSSGRPYEQYF.

The chain employs TRBV19 and TRBJ2-6; 7 bases map to TRBD2. V dropped 4 bases and J dropped 9; count of bases not matched to a gene: 9. In germline, CDR1 is LNHDA, CDR2 SQIVND (reference sequence). The CDR3 sequence is 15 residues long. For the CDR3, the DNA is TGTGCCAGTAGTAAAGACCGGGACTACTACAACGTCCTGACTTTC. As protein: CASSKDRDYYNVLTF.

This chain uses TRBV12-3 or TRBV12-4 with TRBJ2-5, with D perhaps TRBD2 (5 bases). The CDR3 has 12 residues. Trimming stripped 6 bases from V and 5 bases from J, with 10 bases between. The CDR3 sequence: CASSASRETQYF. CDR3 nucleotides: TGTGCCAGCAGCGCTAGCCGTGAGACCCAGTACTTC.

This chain connects TRBV24-1 to TRBJ2-1; 13 bases align to TRBD2. The trim removed 1 base at V and 10 bases at J, leaving 3 bases unmatched. Germline values: CDR1 KGHDR, CDR2 SFDVKD. The CDR3 consists of 15 residues. The CDR3 reads CATSDFGTSGDEQFF. DNA of the CDR3: TGTGCCACCAGTGATTTCGGGACTAGCGGGGACGAGCAGTTCTTC.

The chain uses TRBV2 and TRBJ2-2; 7 positions agree with TRBD1. Germline CDR1 reads SNHLY; CDR2 reads FYNNEI. The junction had 4 bases not matched to a gene; V was cut back by 6 bases and J by 0 bases. CDR3 length: 15 amino acids. CDR3 sequence (DNA): TGTGCCAGCAGGAGGGACAGAGCGAACACCGGGGAGCTGTTTTTT. This gives the protein CASRRDRANTGELFF.

The DNA for the CDR3 is TGTGCCAGCAGCCCGGTGACTACCTACGAGCAGTACTTC. This sequence encodes CASSPVTTYEQYF. The genes are TRBV5-6 and TRBJ2-7; TRBD2 might be the D (5 bases). Germline CDR1 is SGHDT and CDR2 is YYEEEE. This CDR3 comprises 13 residues. V was shortened by 4 bases and J by 2 bases, with 10 bases between the two germline ends.

The V gene is TRBV15, the J gene TRBJ2-1; D possibly corresponds to TRBD2 (6 bases). Looked up from germline, CDR1 is LNHNV and CDR2 is YYDKDF (reference sequence). Trimming removed 2 bases from V and 4 bases from J, with 12 bases in between. This CDR3 has 15 residues. The CDR3 nucleotides read TGTGCCACCAGCAGACCCCGGGAGACATACAATGAGCAGTTCTTC. Protein: CATSRPRETYNEQFF.

V gene TRBV6-5 combines with J gene TRBJ2-7; TRBD2 matches at 8 bases. The CDR3 runs 13 residues. The J segment lost 4 bases and the V segment lost 6 bases, leaving 5 bases of the junction unmatched. Germline CDR1 reads MNHEY; CDR2 reads SVGAGI. The CDR3 coding sequence is TGTGCCAGCAGACCGGGACTAGGGTACGAGCAGTACTTC. The encoded protein is CASRPGLGYEQYF.

The genes are TRBV20-1 and TRBJ2-7; D gene unclear. V was pared by 3 bases and J by 7 bases, with 7 bases between. The CDR3 consists of 10 residues. Germline V CDR1 and CDR2: DFQATT, SNEGSKA (reference sequence). The CDR3 DNA is TGCAGTGCTAGGTACGGGGAGCAGTACTTC. Amino acids: CSARYGEQYF.

The chain carries TRBV9 and TRBJ2-3; TRBD2 matches at 7 bases. The trim removed 0 bases at V and 0 bases at J, leaving 7 bases unmatched. CDR1 SGDLS and CDR2 YYNGEE come from the germline V gene. The CDR3 spans 17 residues. CDR3 residues: CASSVEGGQGSTDTQYF. CDR3 in DNA: TGTGCCAGCAGCGTAGAGGGAGGGCAAGGAAGCACAGATACGCAGTATTTT.

This chain connects TRBV2 to TRBJ1-1, with no clear D. Germline lookup yields CDR1 SNHLY and CDR2 FYNNEI. The V end was cut by 11 bases, the J end by 0 bases, with 10 bases between. This CDR3 comprises 12 residues. This chain's CDR3 is CASAVMNTEAFF. The CDR3 DNA sequence: TGTGCCTCGGCGGTCATGAACACTGAAGCTTTCTTT.

The V gene is TRBV6-6, the J gene TRBJ2-7, with 8 bases that match TRBD2. Germline V gene lookup returns CDR1 MNHNY and CDR2 SVGAGI (reference sequence). V gave up 2 bases and J gave up 0 bases; unmatched junction bases: 6. This CDR3 contains 16 residues. The CDR3 sequence is CASSYGHGGASYEQYF. CDR3 sequence (DNA): TGTGCCAGCAGTTACGGCCACGGGGGGGCCTCCTACGAGCAGTACTTC.

The chain is built from TRBV7-2 and TRBJ2-2, with D uncertain. The germline CDR1 and CDR2 sequences are SGHTA and FQGNSA. CDR3 length: 13 residues. Trimming stripped 5 bases from V and 6 bases from J, with 10 bases between. For the CDR3, the DNA is TGTGCCAGCAGCGCGCGTTACGCCGGGGAGCTGTTTTTT. It translates to CASSARYAGELFF.

The V call is TRBV30, the J call TRBJ2-7, with 9 bases fitting TRBD2. Germline assignment: CDR1 GTSNPN and CDR2 SVGIG (reference sequence). The CDR3 extends over 13 amino acids. V lost 4 bases, J lost 5 bases, and 6 bases stayed unmatched. The CDR3 DNA reads as TGTGCCTGGAAGTGGGCGGGAGGGCACGAGCAGTACTTC. This sequence encodes CAWKWAGGHEQYF.

The V and J genes are TRBV5-1 and TRBJ2-4; 8 nucleotides match TRBD1. Per germline, CDR1 SGHRS and CDR2 YFSETQ. J was trimmed by 2 bases and V by 3 bases; bases with no gene match: 7. The CDR3 length is 16 residues. CDR3 sequence reads: CASSSDQGASKNIQYF. The CDR3 DNA is TGCGCCAGCAGCTCGGACCAGGGGGCCTCCAAAAACATTCAGTACTTC.